This T cell receptor (beta chain) was identified during a study of beta chain features in type 1 diabetes. CDR1 is SGHRS and CDR2 is YFSETQ in the germline V gene. The V gene lost 1 base and the J gene lost 1 base, with 0 bases spanning the gap. The CDR3 extends over 13 amino acids. Worth noting for this clone: Its target is unknown. The sample holds other DNA sequences that translate to the same CDR3.

Study-wide findings and caveats: In all four CD4+ subsets, TCRB CDR3 length was significantly, moderately reduced in type 1 diabetes.

cDNA synthesis used the whole RNA isolate, giving expressed TCRB sequences. Method: immunoSEQ multiplex PCR; TCRdb's copy keeps in-frame clones and lacks some. This table has around 160,000 clones, roughly 65% appearing once. The sample was naive CD4+ T cells from blood. The rearrangement links TRBV5-1 to TRBJ2-6; D is undetermined. This TCR was sampled from a man aged 30-40 years with type 1 diabetes. In nucleotides, the CDR3 is TGCGCCAGCAGCTTGTCTGGGGCCAACGTCCTGACTTTC. Translated: CASSLSGANVLTF. Variable domain in full (rest from reference TRBV5-1 and TRBJ2-6): KAGVTQTPRYLIKTRGQQVTLSCSPISGHRSVSWYQQTPGQGLQFLFEYFSETQRNKGNFPGRFSGRQFSNSRSEMNVSTLELGDSALYLCASSLSGANVLTFGAGSRLTVL.